The clone carrying this T cell receptor (beta chain) has ten or more counts. As yet, its antigen is unknown. Researchers prepared the TCRbeta library using unique molecular identifiers, the study reports. Each CDR3 protein is one row after TCRdb ran MiXCR on the PCR reads. The sample consists of approximately 70,000 distinct CDR3 sequences, around 4.7% of them appearing once. This CDR3 has 12 residues. The V gene's germline CDR1 is SQVTM and CDR2 ANQGSEA. Trimming took off 3 bases at V and 4 bases at J, with 9 bases between the two ends. This sample was included in a study of T-cell reconstitution after alpha-beta-depleted transplantation in children. Study observations and caveats: One year after transplant, T-cell counts and diversity came mostly from newly produced T cells.

V gene TRBV29-1 combines with J gene TRBJ1-1; weak D call: TRBD1 (5 bases). The receptor was isolated from a boy under two years old who had a stem cell transplant for acute myeloid leukemia, so the T cells may come from the graft donor. Specimen: PBMCs, mostly from graft donor cells, collected 180 days after TCRalphabeta/CD19-depleted stem cell transplant. This CDR3 reads CSVDGGGTEAFF. In DNA, the CDR3 is TGCAGCGTTGACGGGGGAGGCACTGAAGCTTTCTTT.